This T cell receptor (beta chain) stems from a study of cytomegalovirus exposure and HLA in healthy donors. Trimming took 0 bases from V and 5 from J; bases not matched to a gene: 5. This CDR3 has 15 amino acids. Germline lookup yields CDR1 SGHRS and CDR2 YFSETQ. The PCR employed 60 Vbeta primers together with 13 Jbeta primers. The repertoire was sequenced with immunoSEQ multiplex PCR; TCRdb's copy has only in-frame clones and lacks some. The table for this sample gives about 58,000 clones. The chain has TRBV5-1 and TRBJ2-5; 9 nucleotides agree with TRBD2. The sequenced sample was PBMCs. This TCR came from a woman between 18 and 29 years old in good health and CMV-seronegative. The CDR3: CASSLAAGGGETQYF. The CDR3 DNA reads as TGCGCCAGCAGCTTGGCCGCGGGAGGGGGTGAGACCCAGTACTTC.